A selection of T cell receptor beta chains follows, all from one sample in a study of chemoradiotherapy in HPV16-positive cancers. The data were produced by immunoSEQ multiplex PCR, yet TCRdb's version contains in-frame clones alone and is incomplete. The repertoire holds several thousand clones, with around nine tenths as singletons. The source material was tumor tissue, sampled from a patient who underwent chemoradiotherapy. Receptor source: a human donor with HPV-associated anogenital cancer. Each CDR3 is given without its conserved first and last residue. The D gene is left open where the match is weak.

ASSLLRPGSNTEAF | TRBV7-9 | - | TRBJ1-1
ASSLGGTGNYGYT | TRBV5-1 | - | TRBJ1-2
AISEPGLAITTYEQY | TRBV10-3 | TRBD2 | TRBJ2-7
ASSPQETQY | TRBV18 | - | TRBJ2-5
ASSPPGQVRSNQPQH | TRBV28 | TRBD1 | TRBJ1-5
ASSQKTGKETQY | TRBV4-3 | TRBD1 | TRBJ2-5
ASSPQGQPNEKLF | TRBV7-2 | TRBD1 | TRBJ1-4
ASSIRLARAYGYT | TRBV19 | - | TRBJ1-2
ASSPPLGETQY | TRBV5-4 | - | TRBJ2-5
ASSSGELTGELF | TRBV5-1 | - | TRBJ2-2
ASSIVRDRDQPQH | TRBV19 | TRBD1 | TRBJ1-5
ASSTPLGAYEQY | TRBV28 | - | -
ASSSRAEGFAEKLF | TRBV28 | - | TRBJ1-4
SAESIQGDEQY | TRBV29-1 | - | TRBJ2-7
ASIPAGTALTSTDTQY | TRBV28 | - | TRBJ2-3
ATTRGRPNNQPQH | TRBV15 | - | TRBJ1-5
ASSEQGLGEKLF | TRBV2 | - | TRBJ1-4
ASSPPGRRNTIY | TRBV18 | - | TRBJ1-3
AIQAGGANNEQF | TRBV10-3 | - | TRBJ2-1
ASSTRQTGVNTEAF | TRBV11-2 | TRBD1 | TRBJ1-1
ASSHRRMDSPLH | TRBV7-2 | - | TRBJ1-6
ASSGKGDNSPLH | TRBV5-1 | - | TRBJ1-6
ASSLEGGELDSPLH | TRBV5-6 | TRBD1 | TRBJ1-6
ASSDQGQPGEKLF | TRBV7-2 | TRBD1 | TRBJ1-4
ASSPPTAYSTDTQY | TRBV18 | - | TRBJ2-3
ASSLQGPSEKLF | TRBV7-9 | - | TRBJ1-4
ASSSQTGSNTGELF | TRBV11-2 | TRBD1 | TRBJ2-2
ASSQREIGELF | TRBV4-1 | TRBD2 | TRBJ2-2
ASSHEGGRGYT | TRBV2 | - | TRBJ1-2
ASSPYGLGGSYEQY | TRBV18 | TRBD2 | TRBJ2-7
ASSQAETTYNEQF | TRBV4-1 | - | TRBJ2-1
ASSRTGGPDTQY | TRBV5-4 | TRBD1 | TRBJ2-3
ASNRGENTEAF | TRBV27 | - | TRBJ1-1
ASSLDRRAGESYGYT | TRBV7-9 | - | TRBJ1-2
ASSSDANQPQH | TRBV5-4 | - | TRBJ1-5
AWSSRTDTQY | TRBV30 | - | TRBJ2-3
ASSANYEQY | TRBV2 | - | TRBJ2-7
ASSLAPHVGYEQY | TRBV11-2 | - | TRBJ2-7
ASIPQGNTEAF | TRBV6-5 | - | TRBJ1-1
ASSPFGGGNQPQH | TRBV7-6 | - | TRBJ1-5